This record concerns one T cell receptor beta chain sequence. The antigen remains unidentified. This sample stems from a study of cytomegalovirus exposure and HLA in healthy donors. Study outcomes and limitations: There were several of the most significant clusters that appeared linked to common viral pathogens in a later analysis. Cytomegalovirus status was reportedly diagnosed by the classifier with high sensitivity and specificity.

60 Vbeta and 13 Jbeta primers were used in PCR. Some clones are missing from TCRdb's copy, which holds only in-frame ones; the method was immunoSEQ multiplex PCR. The sample includes roughly 150,000 clones, about 80% of them seen just once. Donors in the study were healthy people who gave bone marrow. Deletions cut 0 bases from V and 4 bases from J, with 7 bases between. Germline assignment: CDR1 GTSNPN and CDR2 SVGIG (reference sequence). This CDR3 is 13 amino acids long. Sequences were obtained from PBMCs. V is TRBV30 and J is TRBJ1-5, with D hard to call. This clonotype was sampled from a woman aged 40 to 55 in good health and CMV-seronegative. Here the CDR3 reads CAWSVTENQPQHF. The CDR3 nucleotides are TGTGCCTGGAGTGTCACGGAGAATCAGCCCCAGCATTTT.